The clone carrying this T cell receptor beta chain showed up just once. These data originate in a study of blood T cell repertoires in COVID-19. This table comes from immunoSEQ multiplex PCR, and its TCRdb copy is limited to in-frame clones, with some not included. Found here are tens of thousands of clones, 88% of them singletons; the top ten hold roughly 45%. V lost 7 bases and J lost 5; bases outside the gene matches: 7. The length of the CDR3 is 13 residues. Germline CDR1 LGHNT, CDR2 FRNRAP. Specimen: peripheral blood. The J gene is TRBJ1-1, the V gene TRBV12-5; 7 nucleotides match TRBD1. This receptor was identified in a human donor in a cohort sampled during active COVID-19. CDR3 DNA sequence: TGTGCTAGTGTCCTCGAGACAGGGACTGAAGCTTTCTTT. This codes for CASVLETGTEAFF.